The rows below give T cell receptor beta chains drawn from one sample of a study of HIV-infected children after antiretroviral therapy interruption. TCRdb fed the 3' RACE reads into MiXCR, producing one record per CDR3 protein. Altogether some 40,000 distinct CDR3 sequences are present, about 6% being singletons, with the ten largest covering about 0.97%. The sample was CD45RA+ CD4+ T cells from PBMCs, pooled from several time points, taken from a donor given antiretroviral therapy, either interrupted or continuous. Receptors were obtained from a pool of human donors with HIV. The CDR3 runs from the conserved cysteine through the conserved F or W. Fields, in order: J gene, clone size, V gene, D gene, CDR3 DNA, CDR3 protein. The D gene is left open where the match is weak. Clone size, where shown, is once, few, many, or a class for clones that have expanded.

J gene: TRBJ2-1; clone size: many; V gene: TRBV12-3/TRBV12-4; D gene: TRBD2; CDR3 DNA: TGTGCCAGCAGACGGACTAGCGGCTCCTACAATGAGCAGTTCTTC; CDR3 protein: CASRRTSGSYNEQFF
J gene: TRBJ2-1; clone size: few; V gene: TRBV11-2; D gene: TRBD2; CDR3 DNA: TGTGCCAGCAGCTTTCGACTAGCGGATTACAATGAGCAGTTCTTC; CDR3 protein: CASSFRLADYNEQFF
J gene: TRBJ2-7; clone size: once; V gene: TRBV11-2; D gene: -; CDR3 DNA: TGTGCCAGCAGTCCACGGGGGCCCCACGAGCAGTACTTC; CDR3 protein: CASSPRGPHEQYF
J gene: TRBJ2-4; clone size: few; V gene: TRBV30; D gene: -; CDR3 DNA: TGTGCCTGGAGTCCCCGGGGACTGGGGGTTAGTCAAAACACCTTGTACTTT; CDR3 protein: CAWSPRGLGVSQNTLYF
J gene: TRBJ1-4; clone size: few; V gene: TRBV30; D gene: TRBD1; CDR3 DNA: TGTGCCTGGAGTCCTCGGACAGGGGAGAGGAACGAAAGATTATTTTTC; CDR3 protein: CAWSPRTGERNERLFF
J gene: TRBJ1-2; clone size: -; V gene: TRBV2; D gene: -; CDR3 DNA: TGTGCCAGCAATGTGAAGGTTCCCTATGGCTACACCTTC; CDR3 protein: CASNVKVPYGYTF
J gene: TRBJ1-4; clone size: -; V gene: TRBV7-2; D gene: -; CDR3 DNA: TGTGCCAGCAGCTTATTAGCGGGGGCGTCTAATGAAAAACTGTTTTTT; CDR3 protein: CASSLLAGASNEKLFF
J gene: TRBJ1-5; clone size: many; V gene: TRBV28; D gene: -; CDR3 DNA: TGTGCCAGCAGTGGGGGAGGGATTGATCAGCCCCAGCATTTT; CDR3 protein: CASSGGGIDQPQHF
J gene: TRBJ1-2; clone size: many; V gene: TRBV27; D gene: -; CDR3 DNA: TGTGCCAGCAGTGACGGGACGCGAAGAGGCTACACCTTC; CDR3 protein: CASSDGTRRGYTF
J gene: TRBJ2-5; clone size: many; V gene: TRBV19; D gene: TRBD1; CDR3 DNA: TGTGCCAGCAGACCCGGGACAGGGATCCAAGACACCCAGTACTTT; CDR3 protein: CASRPGTGIQDTQYF
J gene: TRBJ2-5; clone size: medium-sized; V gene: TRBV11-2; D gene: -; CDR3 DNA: TGTGCCAGCAGTTTTGACAGCCAAGACACCCAGTACTTT; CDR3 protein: CASSFDSQDTQYF
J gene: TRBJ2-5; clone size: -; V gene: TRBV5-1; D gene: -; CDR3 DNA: TGCGCCAGCAACAATTTTCCGGGACAACAAGAGACCCAGTACTTC; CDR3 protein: CASNNFPGQQETQYF
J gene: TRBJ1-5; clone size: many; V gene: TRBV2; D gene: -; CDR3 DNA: TGTGCCAGCAGTGAAAACAATCAGCCCCAGCATTTT; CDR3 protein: CASSENNQPQHF
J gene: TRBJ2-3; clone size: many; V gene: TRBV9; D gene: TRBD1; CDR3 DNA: TGTGCCAGCAGCGTAGGGGACAGGGGGCAGACAGATACGCAGTATTTT; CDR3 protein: CASSVGDRGQTDTQYF
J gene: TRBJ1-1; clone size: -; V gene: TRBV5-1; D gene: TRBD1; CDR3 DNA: TGCGCCAGCAGCTTGGACAGGGGGATGAACACTGAAGCTTTCTTT; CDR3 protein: CASSLDRGMNTEAFF
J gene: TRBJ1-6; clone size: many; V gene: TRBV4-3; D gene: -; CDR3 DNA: TGCGCCAGCAGTCTTGGATCTCTTGAGAATTCACCCCTCCACTTT; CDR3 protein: CASSLGSLENSPLHF
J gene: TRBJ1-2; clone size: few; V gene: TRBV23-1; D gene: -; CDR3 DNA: TGCGCCAGCAGTCAATCCGGGGACTATGGCTACACCTTC; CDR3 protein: CASSQSGDYGYTF
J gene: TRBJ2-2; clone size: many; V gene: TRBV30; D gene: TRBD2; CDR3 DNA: TGTGCCTGGAGTAGGGAGGGCGTTACCGGGGAGCTGTTTTTT; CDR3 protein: CAWSREGVTGELFF
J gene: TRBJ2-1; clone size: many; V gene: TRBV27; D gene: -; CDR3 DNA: TGTGCCAGCAGTTTATCGGGGAGGCGCTCCTACAATGAGCAGTTCTTC; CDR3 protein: CASSLSGRRSYNEQFF
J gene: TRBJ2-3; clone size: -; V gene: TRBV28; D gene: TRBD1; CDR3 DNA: TGTGCCAGCAGTCTCGCCGGACAGGGCTCAGATACGCAGTATTTT; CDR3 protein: CASSLAGQGSDTQYF
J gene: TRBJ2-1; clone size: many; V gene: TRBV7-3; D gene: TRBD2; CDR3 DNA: TGTGCCAGCAGCCTCAGTCCCAGCGGGGTACGTGAGCAGTTCTTC; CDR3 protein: CASSLSPSGVREQFF
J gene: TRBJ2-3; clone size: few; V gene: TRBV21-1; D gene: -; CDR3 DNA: TGTGCCAGCATGCGTACGGATACGCAGTATTTT; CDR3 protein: CASMRTDTQYF
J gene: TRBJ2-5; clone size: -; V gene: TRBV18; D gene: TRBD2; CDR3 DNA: TGTGCCAGCTCACCAGGGCTAGCGGGAGTGGAGACCCAGTACTTC; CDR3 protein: CASSPGLAGVETQYF
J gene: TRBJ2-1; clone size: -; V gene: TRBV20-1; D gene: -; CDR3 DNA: TGCAGTGCTAGAGATGCTACGGGAGTGGTATCCTACAATGAGCAGTTCTTC; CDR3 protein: CSARDATGVVSYNEQFF
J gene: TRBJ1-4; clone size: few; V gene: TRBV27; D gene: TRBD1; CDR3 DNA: TGTGCCAGCAGTAGGGGACAGAGTAATGAAAAACTGTTTTTT; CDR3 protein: CASSRGQSNEKLFF
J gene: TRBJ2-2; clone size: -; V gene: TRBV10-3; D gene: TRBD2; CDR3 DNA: TGTGCCATCAGTGTGGCTAGCGGAGACACCGGGGAGCTGTTTTTT; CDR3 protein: CAISVASGDTGELFF